The 4 T cell receptor beta chains below were found in one sample sequenced in a study of cytomegalovirus exposure and HLA in healthy donors. The table came from immunoSEQ multiplex PCR; TCRdb's copy has only in-frame clones and leaves some out. The sample gives tens of thousands of clones, approximately 90% of which show up once; about 5% is in the top ten. Sequenced sample: PBMCs. All receptors come from a man between 18 and 29 years old in good health and CMV-seronegative.

This rearrangement joins TRBV28 to TRBJ2-2; 11 positions agree with TRBD2. V lost 6 bases, J lost 0 bases, and 3 bases stayed unmatched. The CDR3 has 16 amino acids. Germline V lookup: CDR1 MDHEN, CDR2 SYDVKM. The chain's CDR3 is CASRTGLAANTGELFF. CDR3 DNA sequence: TGTGCCAGCAGGACGGGACTAGCGGCGAACACCGGGGAGCTGTTTTTT.

The chain couples TRBV27 to TRBJ2-7; TRBD1 might be the D (6 bases). The CDR3 runs 15 residues. Looked up from germline, CDR1 is MNHEY and CDR2 is SMNVEV (reference sequence). V lost 5 bases and J 5 bases, leaving 19 bases between the germline ends. CDR3 DNA sequence: TGTGCCAGCAGTGCCCTCGGGACACCACACCACGAGCAGTACTTC. Translating gives CASSALGTPHHEQYF.

V and J are TRBV7-8 and TRBJ2-1; 10 positions match TRBD2. Per the germline V gene, CDR1 is SGHVS and CDR2 is FQNEAQ. The CDR3 has 17 residues. V shed 5 bases, J shed 2 bases, and the junction held 9 bases outside the gene matches. The CDR3 is CASSQSLAGGTYNEQFF. As DNA, the CDR3 is TGTGCCAGCAGCCAATCCTTAGCGGGAGGTACCTACAATGAGCAGTTCTTC.

The chain has TRBV20-1 and TRBJ1-1; D remains ambiguous. CDR3 length equals 11 residues. Looked up from germline, CDR1 is DFQATT and CDR2 is SNEGSKA (reference sequence). V was trimmed by 6 bases and J by 0 bases, leaving 5 bases between them. Written as DNA, the CDR3 is TGCAGTGCCAGTATGAACACTGAAGCTTTCTTT. It codes for CSASMNTEAFF.